This T cell receptor beta chain was documented in a study of CD8+ T cells in alopecia areata. V was pared by 0 bases and J by 7 bases, with 8 bases between. CDR3 length: 13 residues. Germline-derived CDR1 and CDR2 are SGHRS and YFSETQ. Extracted from the samples, RNA was reverse transcribed into cDNA to serve as the sequencing template. Profiling relied on immunoSEQ multiplex PCR, and the TCRdb table lists in-frame clones only, not all of them. The table has about 150,000 clones, roughly 50% seen once. The chain employs TRBV5-1 and TRBJ1-5; no clear D gene. The TCR originated in a human donor with alopecia areata. Sequencing input: CD4+ T cells sorted from blood. This CDR3 is CASSLDRYQPQHF. In nucleotides, the CDR3 is TGCGCCAGCAGCTTGGATAGATACCAGCCCCAGCATTTT.